A single sample is the source of the 30 T cell receptor beta chains below, sequenced in a study of response to subunit inactivated influenza vaccine (dated by TCRdb to 2017 to 2018). Receptor amplification or capture employed RT-PCR. This sample was sequenced with an Illumina HiSeq 2500. In TCRdb, the public reads were trimmed at Q25 with fastp and aligned with MiXCR, with productive beta chains retained. CDR3 protein duplicates are merged, each entry listing the most common genes and DNA. The table for this sample lists 200,000 to 300,000 distinct CDR3 sequences; about 12% of them were counted only once. Clones ranked in the top ten supply about 7.8% of the sample. The sample here was non-naive T cells sorted from PBMCs, taken around 15 days before vaccination. This sample's cell subset or site label indicates: memory T cell fraction. All receptors come from a man aged 50-60 years who received an inactivated influenza vaccine. Donor details come from another sample of the same person, matched by shared clones.

The rearrangement uses TRBV4-3 and TRBJ2-2; 10 bases are shared with TRBD2. Germline trimming cut 0 bases from V and 4 bases from J; bases unmatched to any gene: 5. CDR3 length equals 17 residues. Per germline, CDR1 LGHNA and CDR2 YSLEER. The CDR3 DNA follows: TGCGCCAGCAGCCAAGATCCGCTAGCGGGAGTCACCGGGGAGCTGTTTTTT. Amino acid sequence: CASSQDPLAGVTGELFF.

V gene TRBV19 combines with J gene TRBJ2-6, with TRBD2 as a possible D gene (5 bases). The CDR3 is made up of 15 amino acids. V gave up 2 bases and J gave up 4 bases, with 9 bases separating them. CDR1 is LNHDA, CDR2 SQIVND, per germline (reference sequence). The CDR3 sequence: CASSIRGYGANVLTF. The CDR3, as DNA: TGTGCCAGTAGTATACGGGGATACGGGGCCAACGTCCTGACTTTC.

The V and J genes are TRBV7-8 and TRBJ2-2; 9 bases are shared with TRBD1. This CDR3 contains 14 residues. Trimming removed 3 bases from V and 6 bases from J; junction bases left unmatched: 2. Germline V gene data show CDR1 as SGHVS and CDR2 as FQNEAQ. CDR3 amino acids: CASSLGQGSGELFF. DNA for the CDR3: TGTGCCAGCAGCTTGGGACAGGGATCCGGGGAGCTGTTTTTT.

Only a few counts were recorded for this clonotype. The J gene is TRBJ2-1, the V gene TRBV11-2; TRBD2 aligns across 12 bases. The CDR3 runs to 15 residues. CDR1 is SGHAT and CDR2 is FQNNGV in the germline V gene. V was clipped by 6 bases and J by 6 bases; unmatched bases: 6. CDR3 sequence (DNA): TGTGCCAGCAGTCGGACTAGCGGGATAACCAATGAGCAGTTCTTC. The encoded protein is CASSRTSGITNEQFF.

The table lists this clonotype with a few counts. CDR3 DNA sequence: TGTGCCAGCAGGGGACAGGGGAATGAGCAGTTCTTC. It is translated as CASRGQGNEQFF. This chain joins TRBV2 and TRBJ2-1, with TRBD1 matching 10 bases. There are 12 residues in the CDR3. The V and J ends lost 6 bases and 7 bases, in that order; junction bases with no gene match: 0. Germline loops: CDR1 SNHLY, CDR2 FYNNEI.

This clonotype was counted ten times or more. The V and J genes are TRBV18 and TRBJ2-5; no reliable D call. V was clipped by 2 bases and J by 5 bases, with 15 bases between them. Germline values: CDR1 KGHSH, CDR2 LQKENI. The CDR3 is made up of 15 amino acids. CDR3 loop: CASSPVQRPMETQYF. The DNA for the CDR3 is TGTGCCAGCTCACCAGTTCAGCGACCTATGGAGACCCAGTACTTC.

The chain combines TRBV11-1 with TRBJ1-1; 8 bases align to TRBD1. Germline CDR1 and CDR2: SGHAT and FQDESV (reference sequence). The CDR3 sequence is 14 residues long. J gave up 1 base and V 5 bases, and 3 bases lay outside the gene matches. The CDR3 sequence: CASSPTGANTEAFF. In DNA form, the CDR3 reads TGTGCCAGCAGCCCGACAGGGGCGAACACTGAAGCTTTCTTT.

V usage is TRBV12-3 or TRBV12-4 and J usage is TRBJ2-7, with TRBD2 as a possible D gene (7 bases). This CDR3 has 15 amino acids. Trimming removed 0 bases at V and 4 bases at J, with 13 bases between. The CDR3 sequence is CASSLARGGGYEQYF. CDR3 in DNA: TGTGCCAGCAGTTTAGCGCGCGGGGGCGGATACGAGCAGTACTTC.

This clonotype was seen more than once but under ten times. The V call is TRBV20-1, the J call TRBJ2-7, with 11 bases fitting TRBD2. The CDR3 spans 16 residues. Germline trimming cut 4 bases from V and 3 bases from J; bases unmatched to any gene: 11. The germline CDR1 and CDR2 sequences are DFQATT and SNEGSKA (reference sequence). CDR3 bases: TGCAGTGCTATCGAGATAGCGGGAGGGCCTATCTACGAGCAGTACTTC. Amino acid sequence: CSAIEIAGGPIYEQYF.

This clonotype was counted only a few times. V usage is TRBV7-6 and J usage is TRBJ2-3; 7 bases map to TRBD1. The trim removed 2 bases at V and 4 bases at J, leaving 6 bases unmatched. The germline gives CDR1 SGHVS, CDR2 FNYEAQ. This CDR3 region has 15 residues. CDR3 region: CASSLKDRYSDTQYF. The CDR3 DNA reads as TGTGCCAGCAGCTTAAAGGACAGGTACTCAGATACGCAGTATTTT.

V is TRBV7-3 and J is TRBJ2-2; D unclear. V was shortened by 3 bases and J by 0 bases, with 5 bases between the two germline ends. There are 14 residues in the CDR3. Germline CDR1 is SGHTA and CDR2 is FQGTGA. CDR3 region: CASSFKPNTGELFF. The CDR3 DNA reads TGTGCCAGCAGCTTCAAACCGAACACCGGGGAGCTGTTTTTT.

This chain uses TRBV5-2 with TRBJ2-7; the listed D gene, TRBD1, was not tested against the DNA. TRBV5-2 is termed a pseudogene. The CDR3 totals 14 residues. As DNA, the CDR3 is TGTGCCAGCAATCCTCGGACAGGGGAAAGCGAGCAGTACTTC. It yields the protein CASNPRTGESEQYF.

This clonotype was picked up many times. The gene calls are TRBV15 and TRBJ2-7, with TRBD1 matching over 11 bases. Germline CDR1 LNHNV, CDR2 YYDKDF (reference sequence). The CDR3 length is 16 residues. J was trimmed by 3 bases and V by 3 bases; bases with no gene match: 7. CDR3 coding DNA: TGTGCCACCAGCAGGGGCGTCGGGACAGGGGGCTACGAGCAGTACTTC. The encoded protein is CATSRGVGTGGYEQYF.

Only a few counts were recorded for this clonotype. The J gene is TRBJ2-7, the V gene TRBV18; weak D call: TRBD2 (6 bases). The CDR3 is 15 residues long. V was clipped by 6 bases and J by 3 bases, with 18 bases between them. CDR1 is KGHSH and CDR2 is LQKENI in the germline V gene. In nucleotides, the CDR3 is TGTGCCAGCTCGGCCCAGAGTAGGGGAGGCTACGAGCAGTACTTC. This gives the protein CASSAQSRGGYEQYF.

The rearrangement links TRBV6-6 to TRBJ2-7; the D call may be TRBD1 or TRBD2 (5 bases each). The V end was cut by 5 bases, the J end by 6 bases, with 8 bases between. CDR3 length equals 11 residues. Germline CDR1 and CDR2: MNHNY and SVGAGI (reference sequence). The CDR3 DNA reads as TGTGCCAGCAGTACGGGACGCGAGCAGTACTTC. It codes for CASSTGREQYF.

This clonotype was recorded at least ten times. The chain employs TRBV9 and TRBJ2-5; D is undetermined. The CDR3 consists of 14 residues. V lost 4 bases to trimming and J lost 0 bases, with 10 bases between them. From germline, CDR1 is SGDLS and CDR2 YYNGEE. Here the CDR3 reads CASSPHGYQETQYF. CDR3 DNA: TGTGCCAGCAGCCCCCATGGGTACCAAGAGACCCAGTACTTC.

CDR3 DNA sequence: TGTGCCAGCAATCCAGGACTAGAGCAAGAGACCCAGTACTTC. Protein sequence: CASNPGLEQETQYF. J is TRBJ2-5 and V is TRBV7-2; 7 positions agree with TRBD2. Unmatched junction bases numbered 7, after V lost 7 bases and J lost 2 bases. Germline values: CDR1 SGHTA, CDR2 FQGNSA. The CDR3 consists of 14 residues.

The chain couples TRBV5-1 to TRBJ1-4; D might be TRBD1 (6 bases). Germline loops: CDR1 SGHRS, CDR2 YFSETQ. The CDR3 runs 15 residues. The V gene lost 5 bases and the J gene lost 1 base, with 12 bases spanning the gap. DNA of the CDR3: TGCGCCAGCAGAGAACAGGGTCTAACTAATGAAAAACTGTTTTTT. Translating it yields CASREQGLTNEKLFF.

This clonotype was seen many times. The chain joins TRBV27 to TRBJ1-6, with 9 bases lining up with TRBD1. V shed 6 bases, J shed 10 bases, and the junction held 10 bases outside the gene matches. This CDR3 region has 15 residues. CDR1 and CDR2 (germline): MNHEY, SMNVEV (reference sequence). The CDR3 loop reads CASRPTGTGSSPLHF. The CDR3 DNA sequence: TGTGCCAGCAGACCCACCGGGACAGGGTCCTCACCCCTCCACTTT.

This clonotype was detected only a few times. This chain joins TRBV7-9 and TRBJ2-5; a possible D gene is TRBD1 (5 bases). Trimming removed 2 bases at V and 2 bases at J, with 9 bases between. CDR3 length: 14 residues. CDR1 SEHNR and CDR2 FQNEAQ come from the germline V gene (reference sequence). The CDR3 reads CASSLFRQQETQYF. CDR3 nucleotide sequence: TGTGCCAGCAGCTTATTCCGACAGCAAGAGACCCAGTACTTC. Filled out from reference TRBV7-9 and TRBJ2-5, the complete variable domain reads DTGVSQNPRHKITKRGQNVTFRCDPISEHNRLYWYRQTLGQGPEFLTYFQNEAQLEKSRLLSDRFSAERPKGSFSTLEIQRTEQGDSAMYLCASSLFRQQETQYFGPGTRLLVL.

The CDR3 nucleotides are TGTGCCAGCAGCTTTCTGGGTAGCGGGGTGCAAGAGACCCAGTACTTC. Translated: CASSFLGSGVQETQYF. The chain is built from TRBV7-2 and TRBJ2-5; 8 bases agree with TRBD2. V lost 3 bases, J lost 2 bases, and 8 bases stayed unmatched. CDR3 length: 16 amino acids. The germline V gene encodes CDR1 SGHTA and CDR2 FQGNSA.

Here the CDR3 DNA reads TGTGCCAGCAGTTTAGCGGGAGGGCTCGACGAGCAGTACTTC. Translation gives CASSLAGGLDEQYF. The chain links TRBV12-3 or TRBV12-4 to TRBJ2-7; TRBD2 matches 7 bases. This CDR3 has 14 amino acids. V dropped 0 bases and J dropped 5; count of bases not matched to a gene: 4.

This chain links TRBV5-1 with TRBJ2-2, with D unclear. V shed 0 bases and J shed 0 bases, with 3 bases lying between them. The CDR3 extends over 14 amino acids. Per the germline V gene, CDR1 is SGHRS and CDR2 is YFSETQ. CDR3 DNA: TGCGCCAGCAGCTTGGGGACGAACACCGGGGAGCTGTTTTTT. Translation gives CASSLGTNTGELFF.

A few counts support this clonotype. This sequence joins TRBV20-1 and TRBJ2-6, with 9 bases that match TRBD1. CDR1 and CDR2 from the germline V gene are DFQATT and SNEGSKA (reference sequence). Trimming removed 6 bases from V and 2 bases from J; junction bases left unmatched: 11. The CDR3 contains 17 residues. The DNA for the CDR3 is TGCAGTGCCCATAGAGCCGGACAGGGGCCTGGGGCCAACGTCCTGACTTTC. This sequence encodes CSAHRAGQGPGANVLTF.

This clonotype occurred a few times. The chain employs TRBV6-2 or TRBV6-3 and TRBJ2-7; D might be TRBD2 (5 bases). Per germline, CDR1 MNHEY and CDR2 SVGEGT. The CDR3 covers 14 residues. The V end was cut by 5 bases, the J end by 7 bases, with 18 bases between. The CDR3 coding sequence is TGTGCCAGCAGTCTAGCTACACAGCTGGGGGAGCAGTACTTC. Translation gives CASSLATQLGEQYF.

The sample holds many counts of this clonotype. The rearrangement uses TRBV5-1 and TRBJ2-7; D remains ambiguous. The ends were cut back, 5 bases at V and 2 bases at J, with 14 bases in the middle. CDR1 is SGHRS and CDR2 is YFSETQ in the germline V gene. The CDR3 covers 14 residues. The CDR3 DNA is TGCGCCAGCAGTAAACATGTCGGTACCTACGAGCAGTACTTC. This sequence encodes CASSKHVGTYEQYF.

V is TRBV27 and J is TRBJ2-7; 10 bases are shared with TRBD2. Germline CDR1 MNHEY, CDR2 SMNVEV (reference sequence). V was pared by 2 bases and J by 4 bases, with 5 bases of the junction left unmatched. The CDR3 runs to 15 residues. CDR3 DNA sequence: TGTGCCAGCAGTTTAACTAGCGGGATATTTTACGAGCAGTACTTC. Protein product: CASSLTSGIFYEQYF.

This clonotype was observed a handful of times. The chain has TRBV28 and TRBJ2-5, with D tentatively TRBD1 (6 bases). Trimming removed 2 bases from V and 2 bases from J, with 15 bases in between. The V gene's germline CDR1 is MDHEN and CDR2 SYDVKM. The CDR3 consists of 16 residues. Here the CDR3 reads CASSLPPGHLQETQYF. CDR3 coding DNA: TGTGCCAGCAGTTTACCCCCGGGACATCTACAAGAGACCCAGTACTTC.

The chain is built from TRBV18 and TRBJ2-1; 9 positions agree with TRBD1. The J segment lost 8 bases and the V segment lost 3 bases, leaving 11 bases of the junction unmatched. Germline CDR1 and CDR2: KGHSH and LQKENI. The CDR3 has 16 residues. The CDR3 DNA sequence: TGTGCCAGCTCACCTCCACCGGGACAGGGTAGCTATGAGCAGTTCTTC. Translation: CASSPPPGQGSYEQFF.

This clonotype was seen at least ten times. J is TRBJ1-1 and V is TRBV9; D not certain. V was cut by 0 bases and J by 4 bases, with 4 bases left in between. The CDR3 sequence is 12 residues long. Germline V gene lookup returns CDR1 SGDLS and CDR2 YYNGEE. The CDR3 sequence is CASSVVSTEAFF. The CDR3 coding sequence is TGTGCCAGCAGCGTAGTGAGCACTGAAGCTTTCTTT. The variable domain in full, completed from reference TRBV9 and TRBJ1-1, reads DSGVTQTPKHLITATGQRVTLRCSPRSGDLSVYWYQQSLDQGLQFLIQYYNGEERAKGNILERFSAQQFPDLHSELNLSSLELGDSALYFCASSVVSTEAFFGQGTRLTVV.